The 18 T cell receptor beta chains in this list originate from one sample, sequenced in a study of T-cell reconstitution after alpha-beta-depleted transplantation in children. As it was prepared, the TCRbeta library received unique molecular identifiers. Using its own MiXCR run on the PCR reads, TCRdb lists one record per CDR3 protein. Of over 45,000 distinct CDR3 sequences in the sample, around a tenth were seen once. Sequenced material: PBMCs, mostly from graft donor cells, taken 60 days after TCRalphabeta/CD19-depleted stem cell transplant. Every receptor here comes from a male patient between 2 and 10 years old who had a stem cell transplant for chronic granulomatous disease, so the T cells may come from the graft donor.

V is TRBV29-1 and J is TRBJ2-7, with D uncertain. There are 9 residues in the CDR3. Germline V CDR1 and CDR2: SQVTM, ANQGSEA. Trimming removed 7 bases from V and 2 bases from J, with 3 bases in between. CDR3: CSAAYEQYF. The CDR3 nucleotides are TGCAGCGCGGCCTACGAGCAGTACTTC.

By proportion, this clonotype is medium-sized (0.01 to 0.1%). The CDR3 DNA is TGTGCCAGCAGTCCCATACCAGCCAAAAACATTCAGTACTTC. Translation gives CASSPIPAKNIQYF. This sequence joins TRBV27 and TRBJ2-4; D gene uncertain. V was cut by 5 bases and J by 0 bases, with 8 bases left in between. The CDR3 covers 14 residues. Germline CDR1 MNHEY, CDR2 SMNVEV (reference sequence).

This clonotype was detected many times. The chain uses TRBV15 and TRBJ2-3; D possibly corresponds to TRBD2 (7 bases). The length of the CDR3 is 18 residues. V was shortened by 5 bases and J by 1 base, with 22 bases between the two germline ends. Germline CDR1 is LNHNV and CDR2 is YYDKDF (reference sequence). CDR3 sequence: CATSRLGGAKSGTDTQYF. The CDR3 DNA reads as TGTGCCACCAGCCGACTGGGGGGGGCGAAGTCTGGCACAGATACGCAGTATTTT.

This clonotype rates as hyperexpanded. The chain couples TRBV7-9 to TRBJ2-1, with 7 bases that match TRBD2. The junction had 1 base not matched to a gene; V was cut back by 0 bases and J by 2 bases. The CDR3 length is 15 residues. CDR1 and CDR2 (germline): SEHNR, FQNEAQ (reference sequence). The CDR3, as DNA: TGTGCCAGCAGCTTAGCGGGAGGGCCCTACAATGAGCAGTTCTTC. Amino acid sequence: CASSLAGGPYNEQFF.

This clonotype was seen repeatedly, ten times or more. This chain connects TRBV5-1 to TRBJ2-3; 7 bases are a match to TRBD2. From germline, CDR1 is SGHRS and CDR2 YFSETQ. The CDR3 contains 17 residues. CDR3 amino acids: CATSSLMAGEGTDTQYF. The CDR3 DNA reads as TGCGCTACCAGCAGTCTTATGGCGGGAGAAGGGACAGATACGCAGTATTTT.

This clonotype has at least ten counts. The chain couples TRBV28 to TRBJ1-1, with D hard to call. The CDR3 runs 15 residues. V was pared by 3 bases and J by 2 bases, with 13 bases between. The germline V gene has CDR1 MDHEN and CDR2 SYDVKM. DNA for the CDR3: TGTGCCAGCAGTTTGGCTGCAGCTACTAACACTGAAGCTTTCTTT. It is translated as CASSLAAATNTEAFF.

There are many counts of this clonotype. The rearrangement joins TRBV20-1 to TRBJ2-1; no definite D call. Germline assignment: CDR1 DFQATT and CDR2 SNEGSKA (reference sequence). V dropped 6 bases and J dropped 4 bases, with 13 bases sitting between them. The CDR3 is 13 amino acids. CDR3 region: CSASTAVYNEQFF. The CDR3 DNA sequence: TGCAGTGCCTCCACGGCGGTATACAATGAGCAGTTCTTC.

This clonotype has a count of ten or more. The chain combines TRBV6-5 with TRBJ2-7, with a weak D call TRBD2 (5 bases). Germline V gives CDR1 MNHEY, CDR2 SVGAGI. The V end was cut by 2 bases, the J end by 3 bases, with 11 bases between. The length of the CDR3 is 14 residues. The DNA of the CDR3 is TGTGCCAGCAGTTACGGGGTCGGAGGCTACGAGCAGTACTTC. Its protein is CASSYGVGGYEQYF.

This clonotype showed up many times. The chain carries TRBV12-3 or TRBV12-4 and TRBJ2-2; D unclear. The V end lost 3 bases, the J end lost 5 bases, and 7 bases lay between the germline ends. This CDR3 contains 13 residues. This chain's CDR3 is CASSFGKTGELFF. As DNA, the CDR3 is TGTGCCAGCAGTTTTGGAAAAACCGGGGAGCTGTTTTTT.

This clonotype was seen repeatedly, ten times or more. V usage is TRBV25-1 and J usage is TRBJ1-1; a weak D match, TRBD1 (5 bases). This CDR3 comprises 13 residues. Germline assignment: CDR1 MGHDK and CDR2 SYGVNS. The V and J ends lost 6 bases and 3 bases respectively, with 11 bases between them. Here the CDR3 DNA reads TGTGCCAGCAGCCGTGGGGGGGACACTGAAGCTTTCTTT. Translation: CASSRGGDTEAFF.

V and J are TRBV7-9 and TRBJ2-7, with 7 positions matching TRBD2. The germline V gene has CDR1 SEHNR and CDR2 FQNEAQ (reference sequence). Germline trimming cut 7 bases from V and 0 bases from J; bases unmatched to any gene: 12. This CDR3 has 16 residues. The DNA for the CDR3 is TGTGCCAGCATTGGGGGGGGAGGTGGCGGCTCCTACGAGCAGTACTTC. It encodes CASIGGGGGGSYEQYF.

Many counts were recorded for this clonotype. One junction end disagrees with the germline gene, perhaps due to a read error. This sequence joins TRBV27 and TRBJ2-5; D unresolved. CDR1 is MNHEY and CDR2 is SMNVEV in the germline V gene (reference sequence). The CDR3 runs to 13 residues. DNA for the CDR3: TGTGCCAGCAGTCCACGACTCCAAGACACCCAGTACTTC. Its translation is CASSPRLQDTQYF.

Only a few counts were recorded for this clonotype. The V and J genes are TRBV20-1 and TRBJ2-4, with 14 positions matching TRBD2. J lost 3 bases, V lost 3 bases, and 7 bases had no gene match. The germline gives CDR1 DFQATT, CDR2 SNEGSKA (reference sequence). The CDR3 totals 17 residues. The CDR3 DNA is TGCAGTGCTAGGACTCAGGGACTAGCGGGGGACAAAAACATTCAGTACTTC. Its protein product is CSARTQGLAGDKNIQYF.

The table lists this clonotype with a few counts. V and J are TRBV29-1 and TRBJ2-2; no definite D call. Trimming shortened V by 5 bases and J by 5 bases, and 6 bases separated the two germline ends. The CDR3 runs 11 residues. Germline V gene sequence: CDR1 SQVTM, CDR2 ANQGSEA. Here the CDR3 reads CSVMTTGELFF. The CDR3 DNA follows: TGCAGCGTTATGACAACCGGGGAGCTGTTTTTT.

This clonotype occurred many times. This chain connects TRBV4-3 to TRBJ2-3, with 9 bases matching TRBD2. The CDR3 spans 16 residues. Germline trimming cut 3 bases from V and 6 bases from J; bases unmatched to any gene: 10. Germline-derived CDR1 and CDR2 are LGHNA and YSLEER. The CDR3 sequence is CASSQGGLALGDTQYF. In DNA, the CDR3 is TGCGCCAGCAGCCAGGGCGGACTAGCGTTGGGGGATACGCAGTATTTT.

This clonotype appeared many times. The chain employs TRBV6-2 or TRBV6-3 and TRBJ2-5, with a weak D call TRBD1 (7 bases). Trimming removed 5 bases from V and 5 bases from J, with 15 bases in between. Per germline, CDR1 MNHEY and CDR2 SVGEGT. The CDR3 runs 14 residues. Here the CDR3 DNA reads TGTGCCAGCAGTGTACCACAGGGGAGGGAGACCCAGTACTTC. The encoded protein is CASSVPQGRETQYF.

The sample holds many counts of this clonotype. The J gene is TRBJ2-5, the V gene TRBV10-1; 9 nucleotides match TRBD1. Per germline, CDR1 WNHNN and CDR2 SYGVQD (reference sequence). CDR3 length: 16 residues. V dropped 0 bases and J dropped 2; count of bases not matched to a gene: 4. The CDR3 DNA is TGCGCCAGCAGTGAGTCCGGACAGGGGAGGCAAGAGACCCAGTACTTC. Translated, it gives CASSESGQGRQETQYF.

This clonotype was picked up a small number of times. V usage is TRBV20-1 and J usage is TRBJ2-3; possible D gene TRBD2, 5 bases. The CDR3 length is 14 residues. Trimming left V 1 base short and J 3 bases short, with 11 bases between. Germline V gene data show CDR1 as DFQATT and CDR2 as SNEGSKA (reference sequence). The chain's CDR3 is CSARVTRGTDTQYF. CDR3 sequence (DNA): TGCAGTGCTAGAGTGACTCGGGGTACAGATACGCAGTATTTT.